This is a list of T cell receptor beta chains from one sample in a study of shared clonotypes between healthy human individuals. Profiled with immunoSEQ multiplex PCR; TCRdb holds only in-frame clones, not every one. Seen here are about 490,000 clones, around 73% observed once, and the top ten hold around 12%. The specimen sequenced was PBMCs. The receptor set was obtained from a woman in her thirties or forties in good health. Some clones in this sample may be carry-over from other donors' samples. Each CDR3 is given with its conserved first and last residue. Fields, in order: V gene, J gene, D gene, clone size, CDR3 protein, CDR3 DNA. D genes are given only for firm matches. Some rows have no size entry. The others give once, few or many, or a class for an expanded clone.

V gene: TRBV9
J gene: TRBJ2-4
D gene: NA
clone size: NA
CDR3 protein: CASSVGGPGNIQYF
CDR3 DNA: TGTGCCAGCAGCGTAGGAGGCCCGGGAAACATTCAGTACTTC

V gene: TRBV2
J gene: TRBJ1-4
D gene: TRBD1
clone size: NA
CDR3 protein: CASTGTGNEKLFF
CDR3 DNA: TGTGCCAGTACCGGGACAGGGAACGAAAAACTGTTTTTT

V gene: TRBV6-5
J gene: TRBJ1-5
D gene: NA
clone size: many
CDR3 protein: CASSPASNQPQHF
CDR3 DNA: TGTGCCAGCAGCCCGGCTAGCAATCAGCCCCAGCATTTT

V gene: TRBV7-8
J gene: TRBJ2-5
D gene: NA
clone size: NA
CDR3 protein: CASSFGGKQETQYF
CDR3 DNA: TGTGCCAGCAGCTTCGGCGGGAAGCAAGAGACCCAGTACTTC

V gene: TRBV6-6
J gene: TRBJ2-2
D gene: NA
clone size: NA
CDR3 protein: CASSRDTNTGELFF
CDR3 DNA: TGTGCCAGCAGTCGTGACACAAACACCGGGGAGCTGTTTTTT

V gene: TRBV6-1
J gene: TRBJ1-4
D gene: TRBD1
clone size: few
CDR3 protein: CASSRDRAEKLFF
CDR3 DNA: TGTGCCAGCAGCCGGGACAGGGCTGAAAAACTGTTTTTT

V gene: TRBV7-3
J gene: TRBJ2-1
D gene: TRBD2
clone size: NA
CDR3 protein: CASSLSAGGLNEQFF
CDR3 DNA: TGTGCCAGCAGCTTAAGTGCGGGAGGCCTGAATGAGCAGTTCTTC

V gene: TRBV7-2
J gene: TRBJ1-2
D gene: NA
clone size: NA
CDR3 protein: CASSRVGAYGYTF
CDR3 DNA: TGTGCCAGCAGCCGTGTCGGGGCCTATGGCTACACCTTC

V gene: TRBV5-6
J gene: TRBJ2-1
D gene: TRBD2
clone size: NA
CDR3 protein: CASSPFLVAGGPGEQFF
CDR3 DNA: TGTGCCAGCAGCCCCTTCCTTGTGGCGGGAGGGCCCGGTGAGCAGTTCTTC

V gene: TRBV7-9
J gene: TRBJ2-3
D gene: TRBD2
clone size: NA
CDR3 protein: CASRGLAASTDTQYF
CDR3 DNA: TGTGCCAGCAGGGGACTAGCGGCTAGCACAGATACGCAGTATTTT

V gene: TRBV7-7
J gene: TRBJ1-1
D gene: TRBD1
clone size: NA
CDR3 protein: CASSAQGAGEAFF
CDR3 DNA: TGTGCCAGCAGCGCCCAGGGGGCCGGTGAAGCTTTCTTT

V gene: TRBV10-3
J gene: TRBJ2-1
D gene: NA
clone size: NA
CDR3 protein: CAISAPGGRGASDEQFF
CDR3 DNA: TGTGCCATCAGCGCTCCGGGGGGCAGGGGGGCCTCGGATGAGCAGTTCTTC

V gene: TRBV2
J gene: TRBJ1-2
D gene: TRBD1
clone size: NA
CDR3 protein: CASSNRGAFYGYTF
CDR3 DNA: TGTGCCAGCAGCAACAGGGGTGCGTTCTATGGCTACACCTTC

V gene: TRBV7-8
J gene: TRBJ2-5
D gene: NA
clone size: NA
CDR3 protein: CASSLGGGVGTQYF
CDR3 DNA: TGTGCCAGCAGCTTAGGCGGCGGAGTGGGGACCCAGTACTTC

V gene: TRBV30
J gene: TRBJ2-3
D gene: TRBD2
clone size: NA
CDR3 protein: CAWSEGLAGGRTDTQYF
CDR3 DNA: TGTGCCTGGAGTGAGGGACTAGCGGGAGGGAGAACAGATACGCAGTATTTT

V gene: TRBV7-8
J gene: TRBJ2-5
D gene: TRBD2
clone size: NA
CDR3 protein: CASSLDPSGSRQETQYF
CDR3 DNA: TGTGCCAGCAGCTTAGATCCTAGCGGGAGTCGACAAGAGACCCAGTACTTC

V gene: TRBV6-5
J gene: TRBJ2-2
D gene: NA
clone size: NA
CDR3 protein: CASSLRPGESTGELFF
CDR3 DNA: TGTGCCAGCAGTTTACGACCGGGGGAGAGCACCGGGGAGCTGTTTTTT

V gene: TRBV5-8
J gene: TRBJ1-3
D gene: NA
clone size: NA
CDR3 protein: CASSRTQTGNTIYF
CDR3 DNA: TGTGCCAGCAGCCGGACCCAAACGGGAAACACCATATATTTT

V gene: TRBV25-1
J gene: TRBJ2-5
D gene: TRBD2
clone size: NA
CDR3 protein: CASRAPWERGSAETQYF
CDR3 DNA: TGTGCCAGCAGAGCCCCCTGGGAGCGCGGGAGTGCCGAGACCCAGTACTTC

V gene: TRBV7-2
J gene: TRBJ2-4
D gene: TRBD2
clone size: NA
CDR3 protein: CASSFLSGTSGSLQYF
CDR3 DNA: TGTGCCAGCAGCTTCTTATCCGGGACTAGCGGGAGCCTTCAGTACTTC

V gene: TRBV6-5
J gene: TRBJ2-7
D gene: NA
clone size: few
CDR3 protein: CASSTDWNEQYF
CDR3 DNA: TGTGCCAGCAGTACGGACTGGAACGAGCAGTACTTC

V gene: TRBV29-1
J gene: TRBJ2-7
D gene: NA
clone size: NA
CDR3 protein: CSIEEGSYEQYF
CDR3 DNA: TGCAGCATCGAGGAGGGCTCCTACGAGCAGTACTTC

V gene: TRBV5-1
J gene: TRBJ1-2
D gene: NA
clone size: NA
CDR3 protein: CASSWDTNYGYTF
CDR3 DNA: TGCGCCAGCAGCTGGGACACTAACTATGGCTACACCTTC

V gene: TRBV28
J gene: TRBJ2-1
D gene: TRBD2
clone size: NA
CDR3 protein: CASSFRGRAGYNEQFF
CDR3 DNA: TGTGCCAGCAGTTTCCGCGGGAGGGCCGGTTACAATGAGCAGTTCTTC

V gene: TRBV29-1
J gene: TRBJ2-3
D gene: NA
clone size: NA
CDR3 protein: CSVGSTAYTDTQYF
CDR3 DNA: TGCAGCGTTGGGAGTACCGCTTACACAGATACGCAGTATTTT

V gene: TRBV20-1
J gene: TRBJ1-1
D gene: NA
clone size: NA
CDR3 protein: CSARAEREAFF
CDR3 DNA: TGCAGTGCTAGAGCGGAGCGGGAAGCTTTCTTT

V gene: TRBV7-3
J gene: TRBJ2-2
D gene: NA
clone size: NA
CDR3 protein: CASSSTRENTGELFF
CDR3 DNA: TGTGCCAGCAGCTCGACTAGGGAGAACACCGGGGAGCTGTTTTTT

V gene: TRBV29-1
J gene: TRBJ1-1
D gene: NA
clone size: NA
CDR3 protein: CSVQAGWGMNTEAFF
CDR3 DNA: TGCAGCGTTCAAGCGGGATGGGGCATGAACACTGAAGCTTTCTTT

V gene: TRBV6-5
J gene: TRBJ2-1
D gene: NA
clone size: few
CDR3 protein: CASSYRGGRAHNEQFF
CDR3 DNA: TGTGCCAGCAGTTACCGAGGGGGGAGGGCTCACAATGAGCAGTTCTTC